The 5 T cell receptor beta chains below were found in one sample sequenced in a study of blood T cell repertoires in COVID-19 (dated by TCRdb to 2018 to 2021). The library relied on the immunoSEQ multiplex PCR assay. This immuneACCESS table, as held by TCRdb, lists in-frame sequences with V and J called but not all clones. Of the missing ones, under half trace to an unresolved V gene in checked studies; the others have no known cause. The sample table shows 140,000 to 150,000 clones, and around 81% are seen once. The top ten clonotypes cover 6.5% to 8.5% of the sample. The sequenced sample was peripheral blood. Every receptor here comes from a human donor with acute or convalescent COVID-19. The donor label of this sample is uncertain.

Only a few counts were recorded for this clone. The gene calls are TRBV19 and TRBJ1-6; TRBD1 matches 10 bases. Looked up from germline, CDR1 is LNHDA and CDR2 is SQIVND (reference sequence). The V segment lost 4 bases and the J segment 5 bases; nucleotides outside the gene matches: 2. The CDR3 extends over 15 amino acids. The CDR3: CASSRGQGNNSPLHF. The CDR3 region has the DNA TGTGCCAGTAGTAGGGGACAGGGGAATAATTCACCCCTCCACTTT.

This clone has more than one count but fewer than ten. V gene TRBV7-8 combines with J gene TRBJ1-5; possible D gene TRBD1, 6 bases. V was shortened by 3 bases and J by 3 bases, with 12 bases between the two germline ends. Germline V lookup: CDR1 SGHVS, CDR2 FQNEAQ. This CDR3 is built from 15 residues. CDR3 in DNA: TGTGCCAGCAGCTTGGGGGGGGCATACAATCAGCCCCAGCATTTT. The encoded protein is CASSLGGAYNQPQHF. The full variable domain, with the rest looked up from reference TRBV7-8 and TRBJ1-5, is GAGVSQSPRYKVAKRGQDVALRCDPISGHVSLFWYQQALGQGPEFLTYFQNEAQLDKSGLPSDRFFAERPEGSVSTLKIQRTQQEDSAVYLCASSLGGAYNQPQHFGDGTRLSIL.

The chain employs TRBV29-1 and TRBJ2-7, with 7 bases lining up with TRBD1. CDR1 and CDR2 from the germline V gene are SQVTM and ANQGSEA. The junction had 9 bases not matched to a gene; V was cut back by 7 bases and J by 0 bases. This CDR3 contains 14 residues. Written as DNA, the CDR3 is TGCAGCGCCAAGGTGGGACAGTCCTCCTACGAGCAGTACTTC. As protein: CSAKVGQSSYEQYF.

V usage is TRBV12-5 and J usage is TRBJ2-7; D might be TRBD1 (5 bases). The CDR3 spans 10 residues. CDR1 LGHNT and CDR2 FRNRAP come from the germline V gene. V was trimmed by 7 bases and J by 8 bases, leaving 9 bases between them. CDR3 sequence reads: CASAQGQQYV. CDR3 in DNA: TGTGCTAGTGCCCAGGGTCAGCAGTACGTC.

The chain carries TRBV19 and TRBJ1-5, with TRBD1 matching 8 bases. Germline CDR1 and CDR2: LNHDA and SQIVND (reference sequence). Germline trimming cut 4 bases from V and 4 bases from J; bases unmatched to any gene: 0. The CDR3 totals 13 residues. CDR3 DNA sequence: TGTGCCAGTAGTAGACAGGGGAATCAGCCCCAGCATTTT. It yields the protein CASSRQGNQPQHF. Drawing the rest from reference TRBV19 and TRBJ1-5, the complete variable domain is DGGITQSPKYLFRKEGQNVTLSCEQNLNHDAMYWYRQDPGQGLRLIYYSQIVNDFQKGDIAEGYSVSREKKESFPLTVTSAQKNPTAFYLCASSRQGNQPQHFGDGTRLSIL.